This TCR beta chain was identified in a study of blood T cells in healthy people across ages. Overall study context: The capture of about one barcoded beta molecule per two T cells was achieved by template switching.

The use of a sample-barcoded 5' primer and a J-beta primer mix characterized a second PCR of about 7 to 12 cycles. Every single cDNA molecule received a tag from a template-switch adaptor with 12 random nucleotides. TCRdb passed the 5' RACE reads through MiXCR, listing each CDR3 protein once. The sample shows about 780,000 distinct CDR3 sequences, under 80% of them seen only once. General study results and limits: Possibly confounding the expanded clonotype changes was the fact that donor CMV status was unknown. Diversity estimates drawn from one million T cells were deemed underestimates.

This clonotype was observed a few times. Its antigen is as yet unknown. Trimming shortened V by 1 base and J by 4 bases, and 20 bases separated the two germline ends. The CDR3 runs to 18 residues. Germline CDR1 is LGHNA and CDR2 is YSLEER. Sequenced input: blood. This clonotype originated in a man aged 30 to 39 in good health. The chain joins TRBV4-3 to TRBJ2-1, with a weak D call TRBD2 (6 bases). Here the CDR3 reads CASSQGSDPGLPYNEQFF. The CDR3 nucleotides are TGCGCCAGCAGCCAAGGTTCGGACCCGGGACTCCCTTACAATGAGCAGTTCTTC.